This T cell receptor (beta chain) is from a study of CD4 T cells in relation to SARS-CoV-2 and coronaviruses. Study-level results: According to naive versus memory sequencing, detected responses are memory recall, not newly primed. Crossreactive clones expanded significantly less to SARS-CoV-2 than monoreactive clones.

Before the COVID-19 pandemic, during about 2011-2018, CD4+ T cells were taken from unexposed donors. Naive and memory CD4+ T cells were separated from cryopreserved PBMCs. Data came from immunoSEQ multiplex PCR; TCRdb stores just in-frame clones and leaves some out. The sample includes about 59,000 clones, 80% to 90% of them seen just once. The CDR3 covers 18 residues. Per germline, CDR1 MNHNS and CDR2 SASEGT. V was clipped by 0 bases and J by 4 bases; unmatched bases: 11. Comments on this clone: Antigen: not known.

This clonotype was sampled from a human donor in good health. The V call is TRBV6-1, the J call TRBJ2-1; TRBD2 matches at 8 bases. Sequenced sample: memory CD4+ T cells from PBMCs. This chain's CDR3 is CASSEASALAGLYNEQFF. CDR3 sequence (DNA): TGTGCCAGCAGTGAAGCGTCGGCGCTAGCGGGCTTGTACAATGAGCAGTTCTTC.